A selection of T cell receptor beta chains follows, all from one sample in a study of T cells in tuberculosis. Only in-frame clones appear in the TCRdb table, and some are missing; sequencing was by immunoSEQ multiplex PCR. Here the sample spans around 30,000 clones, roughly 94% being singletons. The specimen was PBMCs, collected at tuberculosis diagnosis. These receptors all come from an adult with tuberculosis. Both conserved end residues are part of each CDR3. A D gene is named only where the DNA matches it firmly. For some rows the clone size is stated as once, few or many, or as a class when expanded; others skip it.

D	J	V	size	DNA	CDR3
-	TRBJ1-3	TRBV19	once	TGTGCCAGTAGTTCCCGCTTAGTATCCTCGGTTGGAAACACCATATATTTT	CASSSRLVSSVGNTIYF
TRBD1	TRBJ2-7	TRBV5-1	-	TGCGCCAGCAGGGTAGGGACAGGGGTCTACGAGCAGTACTTC	CASRVGTGVYEQYF
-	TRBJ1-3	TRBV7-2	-	TGTGCCAGCAGCTTAGTGTCCTCCCAACTCTCTGGAAACACCATATATTTT	CASSLVSSQLSGNTIYF
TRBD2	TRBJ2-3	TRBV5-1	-	TGCGCCAGCAGCTTGGCGGGGGGTGTCCCAGATACGCAGTATTTT	CASSLAGGVPDTQYF
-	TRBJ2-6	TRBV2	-	TGTGCCAGCAGACAGGGCCTTACTGGGGCCAACGTCCTGACTTTC	CASRQGLTGANVLTF
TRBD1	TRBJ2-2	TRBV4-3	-	TGCGCCAGCAGCCATAGGACAGGGTACACCGGGGAGCTGTTTTTT	CASSHRTGYTGELFF
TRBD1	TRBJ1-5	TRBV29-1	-	TGCAGCGTTGGGACAGGAGAGGATGGTCCCCAGCATTTT	CSVGTGEDGPQHF
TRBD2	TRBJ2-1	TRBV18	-	TGTGCCAGCTCAGAAAGGACTAGCGGTAACAATGAGCAGTTCTTC	CASSERTSGNNEQFF
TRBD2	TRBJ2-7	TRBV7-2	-	TGTGCCAGCAGCTCTCTAGCGGCGGCCTACGAGCAGTACTTC	CASSSLAAAYEQYF
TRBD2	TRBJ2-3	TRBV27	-	TGTGCCAGCAGTCCACTAGCGCAGACAGATACGCAGTATTTT	CASSPLAQTDTQYF
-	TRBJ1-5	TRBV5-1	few	TGCGCCAGCAGCTCCGGGGGGGGCAATCAGCCCCAGCATTTT	CASSSGGGNQPQHF
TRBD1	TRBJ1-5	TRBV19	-	TGTGCCAGTGGGACAGGGATGGTGGGGCAGCCCCAGCATTTT	CASGTGMVGQPQHF
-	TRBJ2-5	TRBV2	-	TGTGCCAGCAGCATCACACCTCAGGGGAATAGATACTTC	CASSITPQGNRYF
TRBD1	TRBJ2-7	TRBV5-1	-	TGCGCCAGCAGCGGGTCTCAGGGGGCGGCCGGTTACGAGCAGTACTTC	CASSGSQGAAGYEQYF
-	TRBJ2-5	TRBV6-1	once	TGTGCCAGCAGTGAACGGCCAGGGCAAGAGACCCAGTACTTC	CASSERPGQETQYF
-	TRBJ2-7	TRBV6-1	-	TGTGCCAGCAAAGGCAGGGTCTACGAGCAGTACTTC	CASKGRVYEQYF
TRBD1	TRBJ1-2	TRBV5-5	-	TGTGCCAGCAGCTTGGCGCCGGGACAGGCCGCGGGCTACACCTTC	CASSLAPGQAAGYTF
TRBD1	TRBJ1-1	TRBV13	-	TGTGCCAGCAGCCCTAGGGGGACAGGGAACACTGAAGCTTTCTTT	CASSPRGTGNTEAFF
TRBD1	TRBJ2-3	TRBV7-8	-	TGTGCCAGCAGCTTAGGGGGGACAGGGAGAGATACGCAGTATTTT	CASSLGGTGRDTQYF
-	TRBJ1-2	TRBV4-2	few	TGTGCCAGCAGCCAGTCAGAGGGCGGCTACACCTTC	CASSQSEGGYTF
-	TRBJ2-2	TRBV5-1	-	TGCGCCAGCAGCCTCCCCCCGGGTAGCGGAAACACCGGGGAGCTGTTTTTT	CASSLPPGSGNTGELFF
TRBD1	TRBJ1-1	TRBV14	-	TGTGCCAGCAGCAGTTCAGGGGGCACTGAAGCTTTCTTT	CASSSSGGTEAFF
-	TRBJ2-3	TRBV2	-	TGTGCCAGCAGCCCAACGACTAATGCGGGGAGCACAGATACGCAGTATTTT	CASSPTTNAGSTDTQYF
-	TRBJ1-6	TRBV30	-	TGTGCCTGGGTCGGGGGGAATTCACCCCTCCACTTT	CAWVGGNSPLHF
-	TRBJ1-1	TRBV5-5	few	TGTGCCAGCAGTTCACACACGAACACTGAAGCTTTCTTT	CASSSHTNTEAFF
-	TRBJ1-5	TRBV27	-	TGTGCCAGCAGTTTATTCGGCCAGGGTGGAATTCAGCCCCAGCATTTT	CASSLFGQGGIQPQHF
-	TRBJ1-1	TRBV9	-	TGTGCCAGCTCTAGGGACTCCGATGAAGCTTTCTTT	CASSRDSDEAFF
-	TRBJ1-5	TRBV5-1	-	TGCGCCAGCAGCTTGGCGGGGTACCGCAATCAGCCCCAGCATTTT	CASSLAGYRNQPQHF
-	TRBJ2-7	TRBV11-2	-	TGTGCCAGCAGCTTAGGTCCAGGAACCTCGACCTACGAGCAGTACTTC	CASSLGPGTSTYEQYF
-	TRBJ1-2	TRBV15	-	TGTGCCACCAGCAGAGATCTGGGGGCGGGTGGCTACACCTTC	CATSRDLGAGGYTF
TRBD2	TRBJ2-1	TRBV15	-	TGTGCCACCAGCAGATACCAGACTAGCGGGTTTTACAATGAGCAGTTCTTC	CATSRYQTSGFYNEQFF
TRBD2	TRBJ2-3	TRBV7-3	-	TGTGCCAGCAGCTTAAACCCCGGGAGGACAGATACGCAGTATTTT	CASSLNPGRTDTQYF
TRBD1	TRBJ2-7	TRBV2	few	TGTGCCAGCGCAAAGACAGGGGTATCCTACGAGCAGTACTTC	CASAKTGVSYEQYF
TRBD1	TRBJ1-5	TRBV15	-	TGTGCCACCAATCCAGGGGGCGCTGGCAATCAGCCCCAGCATTTT	CATNPGGAGNQPQHF
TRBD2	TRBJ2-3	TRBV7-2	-	TGTGCCAGCAGCTTAGGGACTAGCGGTGGAGATACGCAGTATTTT	CASSLGTSGGDTQYF
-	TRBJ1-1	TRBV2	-	TGTGCCAGCAGTGGTCGGGGTGTATGGGCGTCGAACACTGAAGCTTTCTTT	CASSGRGVWASNTEAFF